The entry below describes one T cell receptor beta chain. This sample is part of a study of blood T cell repertoires in COVID-19. Looking at the study overall: Sites across the United States, Italy and Spain contributed samples from acute and convalescent COVID-19. Nucleic acid was either cDNA or gDNA, and it came from T cells, B-cell-depleted T cells, or PBMCs.

TCRdb keeps only in-frame clones here, not all; method: immunoSEQ multiplex PCR. The sample has just over 300,000 clones, approximately 83% seen once. Germline V gene lookup returns CDR1 MNHEY and CDR2 SMNVEV (reference sequence). The CDR3 is 16 residues long. J lost 6 bases, V lost 5 bases, and 11 bases had no gene match. Sequencing was done on a sample of PBMCs or T cells enriched from blood (not recorded which). The V gene is TRBV27, the J gene TRBJ1-4; 8 bases map to TRBD1. The source is a man in his thirties or forties who had recovered from COVID-19. The CDR3 loop is CASSALGTGPYEKLFF. For the CDR3, the DNA is TGTGCCAGCAGTGCTCTCGGGACAGGACCCTATGAAAAACTGTTTTTT.